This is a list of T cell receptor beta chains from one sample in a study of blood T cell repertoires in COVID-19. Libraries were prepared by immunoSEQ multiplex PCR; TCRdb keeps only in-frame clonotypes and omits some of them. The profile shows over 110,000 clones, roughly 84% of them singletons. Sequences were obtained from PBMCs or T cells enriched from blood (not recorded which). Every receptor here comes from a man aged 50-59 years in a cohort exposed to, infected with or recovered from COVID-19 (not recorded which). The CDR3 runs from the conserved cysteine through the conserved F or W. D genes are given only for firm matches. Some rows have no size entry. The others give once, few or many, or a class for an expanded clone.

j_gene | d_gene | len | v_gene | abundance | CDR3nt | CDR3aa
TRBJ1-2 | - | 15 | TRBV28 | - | TGTGCCAGCAGTCCCATGGACAGAGAGAACTATGGCTACACCTTC | CASSPMDRENYGYTF
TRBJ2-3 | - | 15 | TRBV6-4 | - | TGTGCCAGCAGTGACTTTGGGCTAGCCGGAGATACGCAGTATTTT | CASSDFGLAGDTQYF
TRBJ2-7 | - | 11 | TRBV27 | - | TGTGCCAGTGGGGGCTTCTACGAGCAGTACTTC | CASGGFYEQYF
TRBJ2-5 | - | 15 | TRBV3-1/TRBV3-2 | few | TGTGCCAGCAGCCAAGGACTAGTGGGTGGAGAGACCCAGTACTTC | CASSQGLVGGETQYF
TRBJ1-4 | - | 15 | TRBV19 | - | TGTGCCAGTAGTATGTTGAGCCCTAGGGGTGAAAAACTGTTTTTT | CASSMLSPRGEKLFF
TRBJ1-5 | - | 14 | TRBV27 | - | TGTGCCAGCAGTTTTCTGGGGGCCCATCAGCCCCAGCATTTT | CASSFLGAHQPQHF
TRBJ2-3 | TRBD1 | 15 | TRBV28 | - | TGTGCCAGCAGTCCTAAGACAGGGACCGGAGATACGCAGTATTTT | CASSPKTGTGDTQYF
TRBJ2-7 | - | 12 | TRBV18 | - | TGTGCCAGCTCACCCGAGGGTAGAGAGCAGTACTTC | CASSPEGREQYF
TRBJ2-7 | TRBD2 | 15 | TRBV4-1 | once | TGCGCCAGCAGCCAAGTGGGACTAGCGGGATACGAGCAGTACTTC | CASSQVGLAGYEQYF
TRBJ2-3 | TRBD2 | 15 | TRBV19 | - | TGTGCCAGTAGTGGCGGGCGGGGGAGCACAGATACGCAGTATTTT | CASSGGRGSTDTQYF
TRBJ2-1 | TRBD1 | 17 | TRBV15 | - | TGTGCCACCAGCAGAGTCCGGGCCAGGGGGCTCTACAATGAGCAGTTCTTC | CATSRVRARGLYNEQFF
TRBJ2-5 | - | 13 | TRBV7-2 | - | TGTGCCAGCAGCCGGGACAACCAAGAGACCCAGTACTTC | CASSRDNQETQYF
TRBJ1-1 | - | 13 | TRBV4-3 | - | TGCGCCAGCAGCCAAGATTTGCAGGTAGAAGCTTTCTTT | CASSQDLQVEAFF
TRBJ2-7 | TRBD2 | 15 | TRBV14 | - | TGTGCCAGCTCCCACAAGGGGACTAGCTCCTACGAGCAGTACTTC | CASSHKGTSSYEQYF
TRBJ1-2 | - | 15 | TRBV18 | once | TGTGCCAGCTCACCAGCGACATTAAAAACCTATGGCTACACCTTC | CASSPATLKTYGYTF
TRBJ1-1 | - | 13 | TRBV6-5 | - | TGTGCCAGCAGGTATCTAGAGGGCACTGAAGCTTTCTTT | CASRYLEGTEAFF